These 8 T cell receptor beta chains were all obtained from the same sample, sequenced in a study of regulatory T cells in long-lasting Graves disease. Arm-PCR of CDR3 regions and iRepertoire HTBI primers were used to build TCR beta libraries. TCRdb passed the multiplex PCR reads through MiXCR, listing each CDR3 protein once. The sample yields around 450,000 distinct CDR3 sequences, about 22% seen once. Stated time point: persistent/refractory GD, antithyroid drugs over 5 years with positive TRAb. PBMC-derived RNA was used for the TCR library. The sample consisted of peripheral blood mononuclear cells (PBMCs), taken when the disease was refractory, from a patient treated with antithyroid drugs. The receptor source for this set is a female donor with Graves disease.

This clonotype was counted many times. The J gene is TRBJ2-7, the V gene TRBV6-2 or TRBV6-3, with TRBD2 identical over 11 bases. This CDR3 is built from 12 residues. Germline V gene sequence: CDR1 MNHEY, CDR2 SVGEGT. After removal of 11 bases from V and 3 bases from J, the junction contained 3 bases not matched to a gene. CDR3 sequence (DNA): TGTGCCGCGGGACTAGCGGTCTACGAGCAGTACTTC. The encoded protein is CAAGLAVYEQYF.

V gene TRBV9 combines with J gene TRBJ2-5; 12 positions agree with TRBD2. CDR1 is SGDLS, CDR2 YYNGEE, per germline. The CDR3 loop spans 16 amino acids. V dropped 4 bases and J dropped 7; count of bases not matched to a gene: 11. The CDR3 DNA follows: TGTGCCAGCAGCCCCAGTTCTAGCGGGAGGGTGGGGACCCAGTACTTC. This encodes CASSPSSSGRVGTQYF.

This clonotype was recorded many times. V is TRBV7-8 and J is TRBJ2-5; D gene uncertain. Germline V lookup: CDR1 SGHVS, CDR2 FQNEAQ. The CDR3 contains 15 residues. V gave up 2 bases and J gave up 2 bases, with 12 bases separating them. This CDR3 is CASSLRRVLQETQYF. The CDR3 DNA reads TGTGCCAGCAGCTTAAGGCGCGTTTTGCAAGAGACCCAGTACTTC. The full variable domain, its missing parts supplied by reference TRBV7-8 and TRBJ2-5, is GAGVSQSPRYKVAKRGQDVALRCDPISGHVSLFWYQQALGQGPEFLTYFQNEAQLDKSGLPSDRFFAERPEGSVSTLKIQRTQQEDSAVYLCASSLRRVLQETQYFGPGTRLLVL.

A few counts support this clonotype. The V and J genes are TRBV27 and TRBJ1-2; a weak D match, TRBD1 (5 bases). Germline V lookup: CDR1 MNHEY, CDR2 SMNVEV (reference sequence). The length of the CDR3 is 15 residues. V shed 2 bases and J shed 7 bases, with 17 bases lying between them. The CDR3 DNA sequence: TGTGCCAGCAGTTTAGGCCGGGGGGTAACTGGTGGCTACACCTTC. Amino acids: CASSLGRGVTGGYTF.

This clonotype has a count of ten or more. The chain combines TRBV28 with TRBJ2-2; D not certain. Trimming took 4 bases from V and 0 from J, leaving 9 bases between them. The CDR3 is 15 residues long. Germline V lookup: CDR1 MDHEN, CDR2 SYDVKM. This CDR3 is CASSSQNPNTGELFF. CDR3 sequence (DNA): TGTGCCAGCAGTTCACAGAATCCGAACACCGGGGAGCTGTTTTTT.

In its sample, this clonotype was seen a few times. This rearrangement joins TRBV10-3 to TRBJ1-1, with D perhaps matching TRBD1 (6 bases). V lost 4 bases and J 4 bases, leaving 13 bases between the germline ends. This CDR3 has 14 amino acids. Germline lookup yields CDR1 ENHRY and CDR2 SYGVKD. CDR3 DNA: TGTGCCATCAGTGGTGCAGGGGCGCCCACTGAAGCTTTCTTT. Its protein product is CAISGAGAPTEAFF.

The sample holds many counts of this clonotype. The rearrangement links TRBV20-1 to TRBJ2-5; D is uncertain. The V gene lost 7 bases and the J gene lost 1 base, with 4 bases spanning the gap. In germline, CDR1 is DFQATT, CDR2 SNEGSKA (reference sequence). This CDR3 has 10 residues. The CDR3 DNA sequence: TGCAGTGTGGTCCAAGAGACCCAGTACTTC. Translated: CSVVQETQYF.

The V gene is TRBV9, the J gene TRBJ1-1, with D possibly being TRBD1 (5 bases). CDR3 length: 13 residues. Trimming took off 7 bases at V and 3 bases at J, with 13 bases between the two ends. Germline loops: CDR1 SGDLS, CDR2 YYNGEE. The CDR3 DNA sequence: TGTGCCAGCGGAACAGGAACTGACACTGAAGCTTTCTTT. Translated: CASGTGTDTEAFF. Full variable domain (missing parts from reference TRBV9 and TRBJ1-1): DSGVTQTPKHLITATGQRVTLRCSPRSGDLSVYWYQQSLDQGLQFLIQYYNGEERAKGNILERFSAQQFPDLHSELNLSSLELGDSALYFCASGTGTDTEAFFGQGTRLTVV.